This TCR beta chain was observed in a study of T cell repertoires in cytomegalovirus infection. In regard to this clonotype: Antigen: not known.

From the reads, TCRdb called clonotypes with MiXCR, one entry per CDR3 protein. The sample records around 770,000 distinct CDR3 sequences, 25% to 30% being singletons. Germline V gene sequence: CDR1 MDHEN, CDR2 SYDVKM. The CDR3 length is 14 residues. Trimming cost V 4 bases and J 2 bases, with 10 bases left between them. Study findings and constraints: Across the ex vivo response, the dominant clonotypes were HLA-C-restricted CMV-specific TCR beta clonotypes.

The sequences come from cultured CD8+ T cells from PBMCs, collected from culture after CMV antigen stimulation. This receptor was obtained from a human donor in good health (CMV status not recorded). Some clones in this sample may be carry-over from other donors' samples. This chain joins TRBV28 and TRBJ2-3; D could derive from TRBD1 or TRBD2 (5 bases each). The CDR3 loop reads CASSSEGYTDTQYF. CDR3 nucleotides: TGTGCCAGCAGTTCTGAGGGGTACACAGATACGCAGTATTTT.